One and the same sample provided the 10 T cell receptor beta chains below, sequenced in a study of regulatory T cells in long-lasting Graves disease. Construction of TCR beta libraries relied on iRepertoire HTBI primers and on Arm-PCR targeting CDR3 regions. A single record per CDR3 protein comes from TCRdb applying MiXCR to the multiplex PCR reads. The sample yields some 320,000 distinct CDR3 sequences, 18% seen once. Time point described: newly diagnosed GD, antithyroid drugs for less than 3 months. There was RNA extracted from PBMCs, and the TCR library was made from it. This material consisted of peripheral blood mononuclear cells (PBMCs), taken at new diagnosis, from a patient treated with antithyroid drugs. The receptors originated from a female donor with Graves disease.

With regard to this clonotype: A much bigger clone sits one base away, suggesting this may be a read error. This chain connects TRBV12-3 or TRBV12-4 to TRBJ2-1; D possibly matches TRBD1 or TRBD2 (5 bases each). The DNA matches TRBJ2-3 better at its end, which makes the J call doubtful. This CDR3 comprises 14 residues. This CDR3 reads CASSLARGADAQYF. In nucleotides, the CDR3 is TGTGCCAGCAGCCTCGCCCGGGGCGCAGATGCGCAGTATTTT.

This clonotype was counted many times. This chain links TRBV7-8 with TRBJ2-5; possible D gene TRBD1, 7 bases. Germline loops: CDR1 SGHVS, CDR2 FQNEAQ. CDR3 length equals 15 residues. With 5 bases removed from V and 5 bases from J, the gap between germline ends came to 18 bases. The CDR3 DNA reads as TGTGCCAGCAGCGGCGGGGACAGCGAGCCCGAGACCCAGTACTTC. Residues: CASSGGDSEPETQYF.

The chain combines TRBV5-1 with TRBJ2-3; D gene uncertain. Germline CDR1 reads SGHRS; CDR2 reads YFSETQ. Trimming cost V 1 base and J 4 bases, with 13 bases left between them. This CDR3 contains 15 residues. CDR3 sequence reads: CASSLSPNRADTQYF. CDR3 DNA: TGCGCCAGCAGCTTGTCCCCCAATCGTGCAGATACGCAGTATTTT.

This clonotype was found a few times. The V and J genes are TRBV3-1 and TRBJ2-2, with unresolved D. V was clipped by 0 bases and J by 8 bases, with 7 bases between them. The CDR3 has 13 amino acids. Germline V gives CDR1 LGHDT, CDR2 YNNKEL (reference sequence). The CDR3 loop is CASSQDYRGELFF. The CDR3 DNA follows: TGTGCCAGCAGCCAAGATTATAGAGGGGAGCTGTTTTTT. Full variable domain (remainder filled in from reference TRBV3-1 and TRBJ2-2): DTAVSQTPKYLVTQMGNDKSIKCEQNLGHDTMYWYKQDSKKFLKIMFSYNNKELIINETVPNRFSPKSPDKAHLNLHINSLELGDSAVYFCASSQDYRGELFFGEGSRLTVL.

This clonotype was observed a few times. The J gene is TRBJ2-1, the V gene TRBV13; D may be TRBD2 (5 bases). The CDR3 is made up of 13 amino acids. The V end lost 5 bases, the J end lost 6 bases, and 11 bases lay between the germline ends. Germline CDR1 reads PRHDT; CDR2 reads FYEKMQ (reference sequence). CDR3 bases: TGTGCCAGCAGCCGAGGGAGAGCCAATGAGCAGTTCTTC. It encodes CASSRGRANEQFF.

This clonotype was picked up many times. The CDR3 loop is CASSPDGRNQPQHF. In nucleotides, the CDR3 is TGTGCCAGCTCACCGGACGGGCGCAATCAGCCCCAGCATTTT. The V and J genes are TRBV18 and TRBJ1-5; D call uncertain. Looked up from germline, CDR1 is KGHSH and CDR2 is LQKENI. V lost 3 bases to trimming and J lost 2 bases, with 8 bases between them. This CDR3 spans 14 amino acids.

Ten or more counts support this clonotype. This rearrangement joins TRBV27 to TRBJ2-7; TRBD1 aligns across 7 bases. The CDR3 runs 11 residues. After removal of 3 bases from V and 9 bases from J, the junction contained 2 bases not matched to a gene. Germline CDR1 MNHEY, CDR2 SMNVEV (reference sequence). This chain's CDR3 is CASSLGQLQYF. The CDR3, as DNA: TGTGCCAGCAGTTTGGGACAGCTGCAGTACTTC.

At least ten counts were recorded for this clonotype. This sequence joins TRBV20-1 and TRBJ2-2, with 7 bases lining up with TRBD1. Germline V gives CDR1 DFQATT, CDR2 SNEGSKA (reference sequence). V was pared by 4 bases and J by 5 bases, with 7 bases of the junction left unmatched. The CDR3 covers 14 residues. The chain's CDR3 is CSAKGGGLTGELFF. In DNA form, the CDR3 reads TGCAGTGCTAAAGGGGGCGGTTTAACCGGGGAGCTGTTTTTT.

This clonotype came up many times. The rearrangement joins TRBV20-1 to TRBJ2-7; 10 positions match TRBD2. Germline V gives CDR1 DFQATT, CDR2 SNEGSKA (reference sequence). V shed 6 bases and J 3 bases; nucleotides not matched to a gene: 8. The CDR3 is 14 residues long. The CDR3 DNA reads TGCAGTGCGGTCAAGCGGGAGGGTGGCTACGAGCAGTACTTC. Translating gives CSAVKREGGYEQYF.

This clonotype was picked up many times. The chain couples TRBV7-9 to TRBJ2-7, with 8 bases that match TRBD2. Per germline, CDR1 SEHNR and CDR2 FQNEAQ (reference sequence). The CDR3 runs 17 residues. J was trimmed by 6 bases and V by 3 bases; bases with no gene match: 16. This chain's CDR3 is CASSLHPMDTGGVEQYF. The DNA for the CDR3 is TGTGCCAGCAGCTTGCACCCGATGGACACGGGAGGGGTCGAGCAGTACTTC.